The clone carrying this T cell receptor beta chain was recorded at least ten times. Its target is not known. The source of the sample is a study of T cells in Graves' hyperthyroidism and ophthalmopathy. Study in general: At the time of initial diagnosis and before any treatment, peripheral blood was collected. Broader study findings: A model of 13 V-J features distinguished ophthalmopathy from stable hyperthyroidism. Ophthalmopathy got predicted by the model a median approximately 6.3 months before its onset.

CDR3 size: 16 residues. Per the germline V gene, CDR1 is SGDLS and CDR2 is YYNGEE. Trimming at V came to 2 bases and at J to 4 bases, leaving 9 bases not matched to a gene. From around 11 ml of fresh peripheral blood, PBMCs were isolated. RNA transcripts served as the template for amplifying TCR beta CDR3 regions. First-round RT-PCR with HTBI primers amplified the TCR CDR3 region. MiXCR was run by TCRdb on the multiplex PCR reads, yielding one entry per CDR3 protein. Of around 190,000 distinct CDR3 sequences listed, around 17% are singletons. Material: blood. V and J are TRBV9 and TRBJ2-3, with 8 bases fitting TRBD2. This TCR was sampled from a woman in her fifties or sixties with Graves' hyperthyroidism. CDR3 amino acids: CASSVLSSGWADTQYF. The CDR3 DNA reads TGTGCCAGCAGCGTCCTATCTAGCGGGTGGGCAGATACGCAGTATTTT.